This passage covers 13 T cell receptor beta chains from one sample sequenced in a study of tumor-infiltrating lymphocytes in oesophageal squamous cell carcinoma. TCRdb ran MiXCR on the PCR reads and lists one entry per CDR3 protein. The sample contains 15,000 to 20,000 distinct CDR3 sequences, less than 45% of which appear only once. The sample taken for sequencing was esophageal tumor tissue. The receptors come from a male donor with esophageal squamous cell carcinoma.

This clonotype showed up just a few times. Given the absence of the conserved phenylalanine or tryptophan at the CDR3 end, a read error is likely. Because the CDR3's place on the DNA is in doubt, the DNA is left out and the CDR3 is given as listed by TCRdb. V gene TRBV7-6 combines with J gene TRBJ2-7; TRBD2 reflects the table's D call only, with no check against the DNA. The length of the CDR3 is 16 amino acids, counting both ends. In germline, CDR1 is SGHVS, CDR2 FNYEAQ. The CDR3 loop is CASSFSSGNYGYTFGS.

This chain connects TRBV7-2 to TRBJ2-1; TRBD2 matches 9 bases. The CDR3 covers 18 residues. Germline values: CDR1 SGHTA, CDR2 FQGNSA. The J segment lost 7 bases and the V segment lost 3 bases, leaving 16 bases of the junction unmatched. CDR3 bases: TGTGCCAGCAGCTTGGCCTTCGCGGGACTAGCATTTGGTAATGAGCAGTTCTTC. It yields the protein CASSLAFAGLAFGNEQFF. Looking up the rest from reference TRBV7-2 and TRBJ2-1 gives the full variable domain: GAGVSQSPSNKVTEKGKDVELRCDPISGHTALYWYRQSLGQGLEFLIYFQGNSAPDKSGLPSDRFSAERTGGSVSTLTIQRTQQEDSAVYLCASSLAFAGLAFGNEQFFGPGTRLTVL.

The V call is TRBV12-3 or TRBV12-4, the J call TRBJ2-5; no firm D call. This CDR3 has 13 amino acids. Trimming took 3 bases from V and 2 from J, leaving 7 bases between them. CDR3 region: CASSLNNQETQYF. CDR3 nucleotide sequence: TGTGCCAGCAGTTTGAACAATCAAGAGACCCAGTACTTC.

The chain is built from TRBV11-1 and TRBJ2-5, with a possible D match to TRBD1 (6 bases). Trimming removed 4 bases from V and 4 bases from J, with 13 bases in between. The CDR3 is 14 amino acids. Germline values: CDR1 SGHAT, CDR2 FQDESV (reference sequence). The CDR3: CASSWTRGLETQYF. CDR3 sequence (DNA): TGTGCCAGCAGCTGGACCAGGGGTTTAGAGACCCAGTACTTC. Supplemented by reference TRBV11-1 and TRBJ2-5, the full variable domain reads EAEVAQSPRYKITEKSQAVAFWCDPISGHATLYWYRQILGQGPELLVQFQDESVVDDSQLPKDRFSAERLKGVDSTLKIQPAELGDSAMYLCASSWTRGLETQYFGPGTRLLVL.

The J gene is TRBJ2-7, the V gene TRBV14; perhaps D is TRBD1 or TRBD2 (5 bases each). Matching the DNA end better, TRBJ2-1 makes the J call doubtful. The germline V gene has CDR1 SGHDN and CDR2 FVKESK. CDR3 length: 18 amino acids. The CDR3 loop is CASSQTTGRNTSTDTQFF. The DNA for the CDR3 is TGTGCCAGCAGCCAAACCACGGGACGCAACACGAGCACAGATACGCAGTTCTTC.

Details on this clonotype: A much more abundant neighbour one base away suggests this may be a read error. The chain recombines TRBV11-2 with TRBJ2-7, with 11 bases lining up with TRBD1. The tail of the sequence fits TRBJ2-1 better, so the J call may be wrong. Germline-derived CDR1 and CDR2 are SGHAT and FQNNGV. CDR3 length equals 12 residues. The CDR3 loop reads CASGQGAYEQFF. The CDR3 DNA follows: TGTGCCAGCGGACAGGGGGCATACGAGCAGTTCTTC.

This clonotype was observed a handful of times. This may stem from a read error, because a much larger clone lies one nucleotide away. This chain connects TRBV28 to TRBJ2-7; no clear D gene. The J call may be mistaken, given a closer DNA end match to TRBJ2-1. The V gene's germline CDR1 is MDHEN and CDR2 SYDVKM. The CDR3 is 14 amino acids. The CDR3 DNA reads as TGTGCCAGCAGTAACGGGCTGCGGACCTACGAGCAGTTCTTC. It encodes CASSNGLRTYEQFF.

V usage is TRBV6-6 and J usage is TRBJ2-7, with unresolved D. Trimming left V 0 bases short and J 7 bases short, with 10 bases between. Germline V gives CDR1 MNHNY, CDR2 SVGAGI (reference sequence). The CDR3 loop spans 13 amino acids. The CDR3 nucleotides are TGTGCCAGCAGTTACTCAGGTTACAATGAGCAGTACTTC. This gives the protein CASSYSGYNEQYF.

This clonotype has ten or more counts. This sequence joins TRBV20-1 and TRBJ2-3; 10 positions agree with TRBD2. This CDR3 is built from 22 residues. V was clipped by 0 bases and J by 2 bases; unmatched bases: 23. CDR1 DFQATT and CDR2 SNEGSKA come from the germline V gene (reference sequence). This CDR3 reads CSARDGWGYLAGEGWVTDTQYF. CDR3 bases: TGCAGTGCTAGAGATGGGTGGGGGTATCTAGCGGGAGAGGGCTGGGTCACAGATACGCAGTATTTT.

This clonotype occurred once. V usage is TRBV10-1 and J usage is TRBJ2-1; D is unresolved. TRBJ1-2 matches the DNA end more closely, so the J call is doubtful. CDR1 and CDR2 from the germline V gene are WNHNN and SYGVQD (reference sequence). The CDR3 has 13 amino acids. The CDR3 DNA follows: TGCGCCAGCAGTGAGCGGCAGAACTATGGCTACACCTTC. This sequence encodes CASSERQNYGYTF.

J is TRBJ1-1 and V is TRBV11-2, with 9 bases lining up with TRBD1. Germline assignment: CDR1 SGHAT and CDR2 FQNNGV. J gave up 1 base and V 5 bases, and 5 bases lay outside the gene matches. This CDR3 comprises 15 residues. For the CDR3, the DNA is TGTGCCAGCAGCCTAATACAGGGGGCGAACACTGAAGCTTTCTTT. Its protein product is CASSLIQGANTEAFF.

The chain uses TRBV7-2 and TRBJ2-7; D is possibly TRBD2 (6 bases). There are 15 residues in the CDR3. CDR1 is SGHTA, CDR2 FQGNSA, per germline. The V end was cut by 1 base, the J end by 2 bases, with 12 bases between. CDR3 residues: CASSLGGTTAYEQYF. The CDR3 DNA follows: TGTGCCAGCAGCTTAGGCGGGACCACTGCCTACGAGCAGTACTTC.

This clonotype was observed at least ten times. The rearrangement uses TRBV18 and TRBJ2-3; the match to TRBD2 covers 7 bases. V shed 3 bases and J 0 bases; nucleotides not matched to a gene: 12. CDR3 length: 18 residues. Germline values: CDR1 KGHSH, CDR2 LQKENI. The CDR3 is CASSPAYALADSTDTQYF. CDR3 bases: TGTGCCAGCTCACCTGCTTACGCCCTAGCGGATAGCACAGATACGCAGTATTTT.